This TCR beta chain was retrieved from a study of T cells in Graves' hyperthyroidism and ophthalmopathy. Diagnosing involved the use of clinical symptoms, serum thyroxine and TRAb, thyroid ultrasound and orbital computed tomography. CDR1 PRHDT and CDR2 FYEKMQ come from the germline V gene (reference sequence). This CDR3 is built from 13 residues. This clonotype occurred a few times. As yet, its antigen is unknown. An end of the junction does not agree with germline; a read error may underlie this. RNA transcripts yielded amplified TCR beta CDR3 regions. TCR CDR3 regions were first amplified by RT-PCR with HTBI primers. TCRdb independently ran MiXCR on the multiplex PCR reads; one entry per CDR3 protein. The table shows approximately 510,000 distinct CDR3 sequences, with 40% to 55% occurring only once. Study-level findings and limits: Most thyroid clonotypes that were expanded above 0.001 also turned up in blood. A median 6.5 months before onset, the model predicted ophthalmopathy. Ophthalmopathy cases were set apart from stable hyperthyroidism by a 13 V-J model.

The genes are TRBV13 and TRBJ2-5; D might be TRBD2 (7 bases). Material for sequencing was peripheral blood or thyroid tissue (not recorded which). The sequence derives from an adult woman with Graves' disease, either hyperthyroidism or ophthalmopathy (not recorded which). CDR3 in DNA: TGTGCCAGCAGCATAGGGGGGGTGGAGACCCAGTACTTC. Its translation is CASSIGGVETQYF.